This TCR beta chain was found in a study of T cell changes during pregnancy in multiple sclerosis. Generated by immunoSEQ multiplex PCR, the TCRdb table keeps only in-frame clones and is missing some. The sample has around 56,000 clones, more than 85% seen once; the top ten hold 2.8%. The V gene lost 3 bases and the J gene lost 8 bases, with 7 bases spanning the gap. CDR1 and CDR2 (germline): LNHDA, SQIVND (reference sequence). The CDR3 spans 11 residues. The sequence was obtained from a female donor in good health, enrolled as a control in a pregnancy study. The sequences come from peripheral blood, collected in the third trimester of pregnancy. The rearrangement links TRBV19 to TRBJ1-2; D not resolved. CDR3 in amino acids: CASSMNNGYTF. CDR3 DNA: TGTGCCAGTAGTATGAACAACGGCTACACCTTC.